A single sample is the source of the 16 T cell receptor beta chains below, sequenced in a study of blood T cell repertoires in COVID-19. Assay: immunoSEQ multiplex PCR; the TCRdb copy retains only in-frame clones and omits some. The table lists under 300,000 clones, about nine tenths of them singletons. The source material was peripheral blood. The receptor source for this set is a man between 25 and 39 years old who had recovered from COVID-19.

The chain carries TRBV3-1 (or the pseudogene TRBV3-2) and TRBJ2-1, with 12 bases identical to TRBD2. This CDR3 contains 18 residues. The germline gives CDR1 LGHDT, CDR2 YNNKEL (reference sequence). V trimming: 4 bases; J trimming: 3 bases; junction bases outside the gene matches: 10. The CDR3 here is CASSPRTSGASHYNEQFF. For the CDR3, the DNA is TGTGCCAGCAGCCCTAGGACTAGCGGGGCTTCCCACTACAATGAGCAGTTCTTC.

The CDR3 is CASSPSLNTEAFF. The CDR3 DNA reads TGTGCCAGTAGTCCGTCCTTGAACACTGAAGCTTTCTTT. V is TRBV19 and J is TRBJ1-1; D gene uncertain. The germline V gene encodes CDR1 LNHDA and CDR2 SQIVND (reference sequence). Trimming cost V 5 bases and J 0 bases, with 7 bases left between them. The length of the CDR3 is 13 residues.

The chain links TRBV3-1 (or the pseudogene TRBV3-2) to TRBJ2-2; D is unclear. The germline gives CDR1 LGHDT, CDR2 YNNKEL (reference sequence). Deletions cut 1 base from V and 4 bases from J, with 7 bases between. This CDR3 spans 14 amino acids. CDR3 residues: CASSQVRSTGELFF. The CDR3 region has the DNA TGTGCCAGCAGCCAAGTGAGAAGCACCGGGGAGCTGTTTTTT.

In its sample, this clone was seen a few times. CDR3 nucleotides: TGCGCCAGCAGCCAAGTTAATGCCCCCGGCACTGAAGCTTTCTTT. Translating it yields CASSQVNAPGTEAFF. The rearrangement uses TRBV4-1 and TRBJ1-1, with D uncertain. The CDR3 extends over 15 amino acids. With 1 base removed from V and 4 bases from J, the gap between germline ends came to 13 bases. Looked up from germline, CDR1 is MGHRA and CDR2 is YSYEKL.

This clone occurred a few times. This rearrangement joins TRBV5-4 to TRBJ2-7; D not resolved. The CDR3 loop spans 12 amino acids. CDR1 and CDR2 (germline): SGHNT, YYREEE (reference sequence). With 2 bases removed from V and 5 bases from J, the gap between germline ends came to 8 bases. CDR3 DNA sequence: TGTGCCAGCAGCTTTTACAGAAACGAGCAGTACTTC. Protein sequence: CASSFYRNEQYF.

The CDR3 spells CASSALSNEQFF. CDR3 nucleotides: TGTGCCAGCAGTGCGCTAAGTAATGAGCAGTTCTTC. The J gene is TRBJ2-1, the V gene TRBV12-3 or TRBV12-4; D gene uncertain. With 5 bases removed from V and 7 bases from J, the gap between germline ends came to 9 bases. CDR3 length: 12 residues.

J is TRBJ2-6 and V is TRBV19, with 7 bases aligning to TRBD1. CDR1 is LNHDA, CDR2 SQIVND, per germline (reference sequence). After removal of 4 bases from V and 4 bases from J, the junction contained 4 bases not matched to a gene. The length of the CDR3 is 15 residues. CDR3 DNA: TGTGCCAGTAGTAGAACAGGGGCCGGGGCCAACGTCCTGACTTTC. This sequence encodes CASSRTGAGANVLTF.

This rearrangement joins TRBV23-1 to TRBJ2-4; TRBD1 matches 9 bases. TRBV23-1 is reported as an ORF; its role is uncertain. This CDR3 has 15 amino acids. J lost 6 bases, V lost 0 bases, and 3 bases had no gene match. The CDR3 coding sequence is TGCGCCAGCAGTCAATCGGGACAGGGCACAAACATTCAGTACTTC. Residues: CASSQSGQGTNIQYF.

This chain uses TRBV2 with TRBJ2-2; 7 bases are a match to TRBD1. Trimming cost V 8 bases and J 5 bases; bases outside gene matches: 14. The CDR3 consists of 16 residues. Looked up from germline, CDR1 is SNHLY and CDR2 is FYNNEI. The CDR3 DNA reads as TGTGCCAGCGCCCGGGAAGGGGGCGCATATACCGGGGAGCTGTTTTTT. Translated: CASAREGGAYTGELFF.

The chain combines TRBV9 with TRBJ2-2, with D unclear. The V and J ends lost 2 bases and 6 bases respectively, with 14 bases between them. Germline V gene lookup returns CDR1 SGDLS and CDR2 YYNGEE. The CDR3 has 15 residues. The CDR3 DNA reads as TGTGCCAGCAGCGTCGCGGCAAACTTTGCCGGGGAGCTGTTTTTT. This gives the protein CASSVAANFAGELFF.

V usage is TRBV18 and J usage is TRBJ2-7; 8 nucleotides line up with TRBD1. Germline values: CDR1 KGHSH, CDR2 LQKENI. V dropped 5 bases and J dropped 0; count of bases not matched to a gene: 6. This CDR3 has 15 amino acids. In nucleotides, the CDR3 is TGTGCCAGCTCATTGGACAGGGACTTCTCCTACGAGCAGTACTTC. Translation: CASSLDRDFSYEQYF.

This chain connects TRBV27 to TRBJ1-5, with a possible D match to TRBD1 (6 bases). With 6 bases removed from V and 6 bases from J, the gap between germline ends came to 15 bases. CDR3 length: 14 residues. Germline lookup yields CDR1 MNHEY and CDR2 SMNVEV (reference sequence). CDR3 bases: TGTGCCAGCAGGGGATTGGCAGGGGTTCAGCCCCAGCATTTT. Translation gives CASRGLAGVQPQHF.

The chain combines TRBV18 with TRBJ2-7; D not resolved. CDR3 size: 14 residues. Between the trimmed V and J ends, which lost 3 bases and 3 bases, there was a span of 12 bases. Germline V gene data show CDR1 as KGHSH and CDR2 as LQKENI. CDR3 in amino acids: CASSPQSSHYEQYF. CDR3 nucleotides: TGTGCCAGCTCACCGCAGTCGTCCCACTACGAGCAGTACTTC. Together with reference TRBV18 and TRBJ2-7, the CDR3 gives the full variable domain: NAGVMQNPRHLVRRRGQEARLRCSPMKGHSHVYWYRQLPEEGLKFMVYLQKENIIDESGMPKERFSAEFPKEGPSILRIQQVVRGDSAAYFCASSPQSSHYEQYFGPGTRLTVT.

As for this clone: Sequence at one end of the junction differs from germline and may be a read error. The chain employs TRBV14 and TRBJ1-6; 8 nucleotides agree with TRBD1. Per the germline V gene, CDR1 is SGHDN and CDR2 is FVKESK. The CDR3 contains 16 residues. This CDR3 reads CTSSAPGGPYNSPLHF. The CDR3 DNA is TGTACCAGCAGCGCCCCAGGGGGCCCCTATAATTCACCCCTCCACTTT.

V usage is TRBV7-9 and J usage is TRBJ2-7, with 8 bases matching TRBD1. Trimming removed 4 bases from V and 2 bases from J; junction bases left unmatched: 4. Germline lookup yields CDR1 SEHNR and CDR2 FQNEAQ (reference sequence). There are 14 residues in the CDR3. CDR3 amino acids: CASSSGTGPYEQYF. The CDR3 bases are TGTGCCAGCAGCTCCGGGACAGGTCCCTACGAGCAGTACTTC.

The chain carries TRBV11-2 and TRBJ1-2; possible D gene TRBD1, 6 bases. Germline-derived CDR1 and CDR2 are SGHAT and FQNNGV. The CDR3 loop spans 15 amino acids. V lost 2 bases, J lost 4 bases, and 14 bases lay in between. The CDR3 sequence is CASSLRRTEGYGYTF. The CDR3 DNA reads TGTGCCAGCAGCTTACGTCGGACAGAGGGCTATGGCTACACCTTC.